This TCR beta chain emerged from a study of PD-1 blockade in classical Hodgkin lymphoma. On the study more broadly: Intravenous nivolumab at 3 mg/kg was given to patients every 2 weeks. Study-level results: Patients starting nivolumab under 1 year after ASCT were excluded.

Sequencing was performed with immunoSEQ multiplex PCR; in TCRdb, only in-frame clones are kept and a portion is missing. Here the sample spans about 9,600 clones, around 90% being singletons. Each patient's relapse followed autologous stem cell transplantation, and brentuximab vedotin exposure varied. Reported best responses ranged across complete response, partial response or progressive disease. As for this clone: The antigen remains undetermined.

This specimen was peripheral blood mononuclear cells (PBMCs), taken at baseline. This receptor was taken from a human donor with classical Hodgkin lymphoma.

The CDR3 loop reads CASSRRSESSYNEQFF. The CDR3 nucleotides read TGCGCCAGCAGCCGGAGAAGCGAGAGCTCCTACAATGAGCAGTTCTTC. The chain couples TRBV4-1 to TRBJ2-1; D remains unclear. Trimming pared 4 bases from V and 0 bases from J, leaving 13 bases between. This CDR3 spans 16 amino acids. The germline V gene encodes CDR1 MGHRA and CDR2 YSYEKL.